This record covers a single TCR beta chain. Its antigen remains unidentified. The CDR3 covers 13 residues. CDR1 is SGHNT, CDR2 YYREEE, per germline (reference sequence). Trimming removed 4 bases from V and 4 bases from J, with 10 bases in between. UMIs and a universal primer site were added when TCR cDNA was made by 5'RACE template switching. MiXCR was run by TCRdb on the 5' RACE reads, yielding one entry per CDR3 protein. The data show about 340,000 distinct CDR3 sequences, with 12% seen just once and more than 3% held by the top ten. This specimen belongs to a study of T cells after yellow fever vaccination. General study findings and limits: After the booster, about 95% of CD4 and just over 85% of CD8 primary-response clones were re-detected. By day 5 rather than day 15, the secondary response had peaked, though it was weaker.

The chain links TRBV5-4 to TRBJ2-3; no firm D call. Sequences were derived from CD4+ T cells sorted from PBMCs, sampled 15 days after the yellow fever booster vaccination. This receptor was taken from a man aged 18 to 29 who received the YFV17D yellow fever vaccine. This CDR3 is CASSPIVADTQYF. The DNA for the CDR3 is TGTGCCAGCAGCCCTATCGTAGCAGATACGCAGTATTTT.